The sequence of this T cell receptor beta chain was determined in a study of blood T cell repertoires in COVID-19. Per the authors' pipeline: The authors estimated nucleated cell counts from reference gene primer amplification. The method was immunoSEQ multiplex PCR; TCRdb's version includes in-frame clones alone and lacks a portion of them. V and J calls and clone size are copied from that table; D and trimming were computed from the DNA. The sample has around 130,000 clones, around 84% seen once; the top ten hold 2% to 2.5%. Ages ranged from roughly 18 to 100 years, with residence in about 24 US areas. Cohort allocation depended upon clinical history that participants reported. The CDR3 sequence is 16 residues long. Germline trimming cut 5 bases from V and 0 bases from J; bases unmatched to any gene: 6. Germline V gene data show CDR1 as LNHDA and CDR2 as SQIVND (reference sequence).

The sequence was obtained from a man in his forties with acute COVID-19. The J gene is TRBJ2-2, the V gene TRBV19; TRBD1 agrees at 7 bases. Sequenced material: PBMCs or T cells enriched from blood (not recorded which). CDR3 sequence: CASSFRQGTNTGELFF. In nucleotides, the CDR3 is TGTGCCAGTAGTTTCCGACAGGGAACGAACACCGGGGAGCTGTTTTTT.